These T cell receptor beta chains were read from a single sample in a study of spatial heterogeneity in lung cancer. TCRdb called the 5' RACE reads again in MiXCR, with one record for every CDR3 protein. The profile covers over 95,000 distinct CDR3 sequences, with more than 10% appearing a single time and about 24% taken by the ten largest. The sample in question was PBMCs, obtained at follow-up. These receptors originate from a female donor with early-stage non-small cell lung cancer. Each CDR3 is given with its conserved first and last residue. D genes are given only for firm matches. Clone sizes are given selectively: once, few, many, or a class where the clone is expanded.

size: few
D: -
J: TRBJ1-2
V: TRBV7-9
DNA: TGTGCCAGCAGCTTAGGGAAGGCAGGACCATATGGCTACACCTTC
CDR3: CASSLGKAGPYGYTF

size: many
D: -
J: TRBJ1-5
V: TRBV6-1
DNA: TGTGCCAGCAGTGAGCACGGGGCGACTCAGCCCCAGCATTTT
CDR3: CASSEHGATQPQHF

size: few
D: TRBD2
J: TRBJ2-1
V: TRBV12-3/TRBV12-4
DNA: TGTGCCAGCAGGCTACTAGCGGATGAGCAGTTCTTC
CDR3: CASRLLADEQFF

size: many
D: TRBD2
J: TRBJ2-1
V: TRBV6-2/TRBV6-3
DNA: TGTGCCAGCAGTTACGGTGCGGGAGATATCTACAATGAGCAGTTCTTC
CDR3: CASSYGAGDIYNEQFF

size: -
D: -
J: TRBJ2-5
V: TRBV2
DNA: TGTGCCAGCACCGAACTTAACCCGGCAGGGTTTCAGGAGACCCAGTACTTC
CDR3: CASTELNPAGFQETQYF

size: many
D: -
J: TRBJ2-5
V: TRBV24-1
DNA: TGTGCCACCAGTGGACCTAGCGCCGGGACCCAGTACTTC
CDR3: CATSGPSAGTQYF

size: -
D: TRBD2
J: TRBJ2-5
V: TRBV25-1
DNA: TGTGCCAGCAGTGAGCTAGCGGGAGGGCCGAGAGAGACCCAGTACTTC
CDR3: CASSELAGGPRETQYF

size: few
D: -
J: TRBJ2-2
V: TRBV10-3
DNA: TGTGCCATCAGTGAGTCGAGTGATCTATCGTTTTGGAACACCGGGGAGCTGTTTTTT
CDR3: CAISESSDLSFWNTGELFF

size: few
D: -
J: TRBJ2-7
V: TRBV28
DNA: TGTGCCAGCAGTTTAAGTCAGACGCTGAGGGCCAGCTACGAGCAGTACTTC
CDR3: CASSLSQTLRASYEQYF

size: few
D: TRBD2
J: TRBJ2-5
V: TRBV20-1
DNA: TGCAGTGCCAACGTAGCGGGAGGGCCTGAAGAGACCCAGTACTTC
CDR3: CSANVAGGPEETQYF

size: few
D: TRBD2
J: TRBJ2-7
V: TRBV5-1
DNA: TGCGCCAGCAGCCGGGGGGACGGCGAGCAGTACTTC
CDR3: CASSRGDGEQYF

size: few
D: -
J: TRBJ1-1
V: TRBV18
DNA: TGTGCCAGCTCAAGTCGAAGGGAAATGAACACTGAAGCTTTCTTT
CDR3: CASSSRREMNTEAFF

size: -
D: TRBD1
J: TRBJ1-1
V: TRBV4-2
DNA: TGTGCCAGCAGCCAAGAAATGACAGGGGGCGCGTCGATCACTGAAGCTTTCTTT
CDR3: CASSQEMTGGASITEAFF

size: many
D: -
J: TRBJ1-1
V: TRBV7-9
DNA: TGTGCCAGCAGCTTAAGGGGGAGGTGGAACACTGAAGCTTTCTTT
CDR3: CASSLRGRWNTEAFF

size: few
D: -
J: TRBJ2-7
V: TRBV18
DNA: TGTGCCAGCTCACCTAGGGACGGCGCCTACGAGCAGTACTTC
CDR3: CASSPRDGAYEQYF

size: few
D: -
J: TRBJ1-1
V: TRBV29-1
DNA: TGCTCGGGGGCCATGAACACTGAAGCTTTCTTT
CDR3: CSGAMNTEAFF

size: -
D: TRBD1
J: TRBJ2-6
V: TRBV6-1
DNA: TGTGCCAGCAGTGCGGACAGGGTATCTTCCTACTCTGGGGCCAACGTCCTGACTTTC
CDR3: CASSADRVSSYSGANVLTF

size: -
D: TRBD1
J: TRBJ2-5
V: TRBV12-3/TRBV12-4
DNA: TGTGCCAGCAGTCCAGACAGGGGCCTCAGAGAGACCCAGTACTTC
CDR3: CASSPDRGLRETQYF

size: few
D: TRBD1
J: TRBJ2-2
V: TRBV9
DNA: TGTGCCAGCAGCGTCCACAGGGGGTTTTTCGCCGCGAACACCGGGGAGCTGTTTTTT
CDR3: CASSVHRGFFAANTGELFF

size: few
D: -
J: TRBJ2-7
V: TRBV28
DNA: TGTGCCAGCAGCGACCCCTGGGAGAGCTCCTACGAGCAGTACTTC
CDR3: CASSDPWESSYEQYF

size: -
D: TRBD1
J: TRBJ1-6
V: TRBV6-2/TRBV6-3
DNA: TGTGCCAGCAGTTGGGACAGGGCGAGTTCACCCCTCCACTTT
CDR3: CASSWDRASSPLHF

size: few
D: -
J: TRBJ2-7
V: TRBV28
DNA: TGTGCCAGCACCCGCTCGATAACCTACGAGCAGTACTTC
CDR3: CASTRSITYEQYF

size: few
D: -
J: TRBJ1-5
V: TRBV12-3/TRBV12-4
DNA: TGTGCCAGCAGTCGGGGTCAGGACCGCAATCAGCCCCAGCATTTT
CDR3: CASSRGQDRNQPQHF

size: many
D: -
J: TRBJ1-1
V: TRBV29-1
DNA: TGCAGCGTTGCTGGCGACCTTGCCCACCCAATCCCTGAAGCTTTCTTT
CDR3: CSVAGDLAHPIPEAFF

size: many
D: -
J: TRBJ2-6
V: TRBV5-1
DNA: TGCGCCAGCAGCTACTGGCTGACTATTTCTGGGGCCAACGTCCTGACTTTC
CDR3: CASSYWLTISGANVLTF

size: -
D: -
J: TRBJ1-1
V: TRBV19
DNA: TGTGCCAGTAGCCAACAGAAGAACACTGAAGCTTTCTTT
CDR3: CASSQQKNTEAFF

size: -
D: TRBD1
J: TRBJ2-5
V: TRBV5-1
DNA: TGCGCCAGCAGCTTGGACAGGGGCGGGGAGACCCAGTACTTC
CDR3: CASSLDRGGETQYF

size: -
D: TRBD1
J: TRBJ1-5
V: TRBV6-2/TRBV6-3
DNA: TGTGCCAGCAGTCCCTGGGGTTACCGGGACAGGGTTCAGCCCCAGCATTTT
CDR3: CASSPWGYRDRVQPQHF

size: -
D: TRBD2
J: TRBJ2-1
V: TRBV11-2
DNA: TGTGCCAGCAGGCAGCCCGGAATTAGCGGGAGGGCCTCCTACAATGAGCAGTTCTTC
CDR3: CASRQPGISGRASYNEQFF

size: once
D: -
J: TRBJ2-3
V: TRBV2
DNA: TGTGCCAGCCTAGAAGGATATAGCACAGATACGCAGTATTTT
CDR3: CASLEGYSTDTQYF

size: many
D: TRBD2
J: TRBJ2-1
V: TRBV28
DNA: TGTGCCAGCAGTTTAGCCGCACTAGCGGGAAAGAGGTTCTTC
CDR3: CASSLAALAGKRFF

size: many
D: -
J: TRBJ2-7
V: TRBV6-6
DNA: TGTGCCAGCAGCCAGCTTTGGGAGCAGTACTTC
CDR3: CASSQLWEQYF

size: few
D: -
J: TRBJ1-5
V: TRBV19
DNA: TGTGCCAGTAGTATAGTTTGGCCCCGGGGGCAGCCCCAGCATTTT
CDR3: CASSIVWPRGQPQHF

size: many
D: -
J: TRBJ2-3
V: TRBV24-1
DNA: TGTGCCACCAGTGATGAGTCGACAGGCACAGATACGCAGTATTTT
CDR3: CATSDESTGTDTQYF

size: -
D: -
J: TRBJ1-5
V: TRBV5-6
DNA: TGTGCCAGCAGCTTGTACACTATCAATCAGCCCCAGCATTTT
CDR3: CASSLYTINQPQHF

size: few
D: -
J: TRBJ2-7
V: TRBV7-6
DNA: TGTGCCAGCAGCCACAGGTCACAGGGCCAGTACGAGCAGTACTTC
CDR3: CASSHRSQGQYEQYF

size: few
D: TRBD1
J: TRBJ1-1
V: TRBV19
DNA: TGTGCCAGTAGTGCCAGGGACAGGGGGATCTTGGGCACTGAAGCTTTCTTT
CDR3: CASSARDRGILGTEAFF

size: -
D: TRBD1
J: TRBJ1-5
V: TRBV20-1
DNA: TGCAGTGCTAGAACCTCGACAGGGGGCAATCAGCCCCAGCATTTT
CDR3: CSARTSTGGNQPQHF

size: few
D: -
J: TRBJ1-1
V: TRBV20-1
DNA: TGCAGTGCCTTCGGGGGCAAGGGGCTGAACACTGAAGCTTTCTTT
CDR3: CSAFGGKGLNTEAFF

size: many
D: -
J: TRBJ2-7
V: TRBV19
DNA: TGTGCCAGTATCCCCGAGCAGTACTTC
CDR3: CASIPEQYF

size: many
D: -
J: TRBJ1-1
V: TRBV12-5
DNA: TGTGCTAGTGGTTGGGACAAGAACACTGAAGCTTTCTTT
CDR3: CASGWDKNTEAFF

size: few
D: -
J: TRBJ2-5
V: TRBV24-1
DNA: TGTGCCACCAGCGAGGGAACCCTGGGGGAGACCCAGTACTTC
CDR3: CATSEGTLGETQYF

size: once
D: TRBD2
J: TRBJ2-4
V: TRBV12-3/TRBV12-4
DNA: TGTGCCAGCAGTAGGGTTGGGGGAGGGCGTATTCAGTACTTC
CDR3: CASSRVGGGRIQYF

size: few
D: -
J: TRBJ1-5
V: TRBV6-1
DNA: TGTGCCAGCAGACGGACGGGTAGCAATCAGCCCCAGCATTTT
CDR3: CASRRTGSNQPQHF

size: many
D: -
J: TRBJ1-2
V: TRBV11-2
DNA: TGTGCCAGCAGCACACCTAGACAGTATGGCTACACCTTC
CDR3: CASSTPRQYGYTF

size: many
D: TRBD1
J: TRBJ1-5
V: TRBV6-5
DNA: TGTGCCAGCCGTTTTAACCAGGGGGGCCAGCCCCAGCATTTT
CDR3: CASRFNQGGQPQHF

size: -
D: -
J: TRBJ1-6
V: TRBV27
DNA: TGTGCCAGCAGTCCCCAGGCAGGATCTTATAATTCACCCCTCCACTTT
CDR3: CASSPQAGSYNSPLHF

size: many
D: -
J: TRBJ1-6
V: TRBV5-1
DNA: TGCGCCAGCAGCTTTCTGTCTCCGGGGGACTATAATTCACCCCTCCACTTT
CDR3: CASSFLSPGDYNSPLHF

size: many
D: -
J: TRBJ2-3
V: TRBV12-3/TRBV12-4
DNA: TGTGCCAGCCTACTTAGCACAGATACGCAGTATTTT
CDR3: CASLLSTDTQYF

size: many
D: -
J: TRBJ2-1
V: TRBV6-6
DNA: TGTGCCAGCAGTCCCCCCAGCGGACACTACAATGAGCAGTTCTTC
CDR3: CASSPPSGHYNEQFF

size: -
D: TRBD2
J: TRBJ2-3
V: TRBV6-2/TRBV6-3
DNA: TGTGCCAGCAGTAACGGGACTATCCACACAGATACGCAGTATTTT
CDR3: CASSNGTIHTDTQYF

size: many
D: -
J: TRBJ1-1
V: TRBV4-2
DNA: TGTGCCAGCAGCCAAGCAGTCGGGGTTAGGGCTGAAGCTTTCTTT
CDR3: CASSQAVGVRAEAFF

size: few
D: TRBD1
J: TRBJ1-5
V: TRBV27
DNA: TGTGCCAGCAGTCGAGGATACGGGACAGGCAATCAGCCCCAGCATTTT
CDR3: CASSRGYGTGNQPQHF

size: many
D: -
J: TRBJ2-2
V: TRBV7-6
DNA: TGTGCCAGCACCCCTCGGTATCGAAAGGGAAACACCGGGGAGCTGTTTTTT
CDR3: CASTPRYRKGNTGELFF

size: -
D: -
J: TRBJ2-1
V: TRBV20-1
DNA: TGCAGTGCTAGGCAGCGCCCCCGTCGGGAGCAGTTCTTC
CDR3: CSARQRPRREQFF